This TCR beta chain was profiled in a study of blood T cell repertoires in COVID-19. Study-level information: The samples span acute and convalescent COVID-19 from the United States, Italy and Spain. The cDNA or gDNA used as material had been derived from T cells, B-cell-depleted T cells, or PBMCs.

CDR3 length: 13 residues. In germline, CDR1 is MNHNY, CDR2 SVGAGI (reference sequence). V was cut by 8 bases and J by 7 bases, with 15 bases left in between. Original data processing: Reference gene primer amplification yielded estimated nucleated cell counts. Clones were read by immunoSEQ multiplex PCR, and TCRdb kept only the in-frame ones, dropping some. D and trimming were read from the DNA, whereas the V and J calls and clone size are those reported in that table. The sample has roughly 180,000 clones; approximately 84% are singletons. The TCR was taken from a man aged 35 to 55 who had recovered from COVID-19. Material: peripheral blood. The gene calls are TRBV6-6 and TRBJ2-1; a possible D gene is TRBD1 (7 bases). CDR3 DNA sequence: TGTGCCAGCGCGACAGGGAGGCTTAATGAGCAGTTCTTC. This translates into CASATGRLNEQFF.